The rows below give T cell receptor beta chains drawn from one sample of a study of Ad26.COV2.S vaccination and SARS-CoV-2 variants. Using immunoSEQ multiplex PCR, the repertoire was profiled, and TCRdb retains in-frame clones only, with some absent. The sample has 410,000 or so clones; around nine tenths are singletons. Sequencing was performed on peripheral blood, taken in a trial of Ad26.COV2.S vaccine versus placebo. The receptor source for this set is a person between 18 and 60 years old who received the Ad26.COV2.S COVID-19 vaccine or a placebo. Each CDR3 is given with its conserved first and last residue. D genes are given only for firm matches. Clone size is given for some rows only: seen once, a few or many times, or a class if the clone is expanded.

J gene | V gene | D gene | clone size | CDR3 DNA | CDR3 protein
TRBJ2-1 | TRBV2 | TRBD1 | few | TGTGCCAGTTGTACCGGGACAGGGCCTCACAATGAGCAGTTCTTC | CASCTGTGPHNEQFF
TRBJ2-2 | TRBV9 | . | . | TGTGCCAGCAGCTCTAGAGGCACCGGGGAGCTGTTTTTT | CASSSRGTGELFF
TRBJ2-1 | TRBV27 | TRBD2 | . | TGTGCCAGCAGTTTAATTACTAGCGGGAACTACAATGAGCAGTTCTTC | CASSLITSGNYNEQFF
TRBJ2-1 | TRBV7-9 | . | . | TGTGCCAGCACCTACTCGAGCGGCGAGACTTACAATGAGCAGTTCTTC | CASTYSSGETYNEQFF
TRBJ1-1 | TRBV30 | . | . | TGTGCCTGGAGATTGGCAATGAACACTGAAGCTTTCTTT | CAWRLAMNTEAFF
TRBJ2-1 | TRBV10-3 | . | . | TGTGCCATCAGGGCAGGAGATCACAATGAGCAGTTCTTC | CAIRAGDHNEQFF
TRBJ1-1 | TRBV6-5 | . | once | TGTGCCAGCAGTTCCTTTGGCACTGAAGCTTTCTTT | CASSSFGTEAFF
TRBJ2-1 | TRBV5-4 | TRBD2 | . | TGTGCCAGCAGCTTGAGACTAGCGGATTACAATGAGCAGTTCTTC | CASSLRLADYNEQFF
TRBJ2-3 | TRBV9 | TRBD2 | once | TGTGCCAGCACCGTAGGGTCTAGCGGGATAACAGATACGCAGTATTTT | CASTVGSSGITDTQYF
TRBJ1-2 | TRBV7-2 | . | . | TGTGCCAGCACCTACTCGCCCACGGCGTACACCTTC | CASTYSPTAYTF
TRBJ2-3 | TRBV6-5 | . | . | TGTGCCATCCGGGACGGTAGCACAGATACGCAGTATTTT | CAIRDGSTDTQYF